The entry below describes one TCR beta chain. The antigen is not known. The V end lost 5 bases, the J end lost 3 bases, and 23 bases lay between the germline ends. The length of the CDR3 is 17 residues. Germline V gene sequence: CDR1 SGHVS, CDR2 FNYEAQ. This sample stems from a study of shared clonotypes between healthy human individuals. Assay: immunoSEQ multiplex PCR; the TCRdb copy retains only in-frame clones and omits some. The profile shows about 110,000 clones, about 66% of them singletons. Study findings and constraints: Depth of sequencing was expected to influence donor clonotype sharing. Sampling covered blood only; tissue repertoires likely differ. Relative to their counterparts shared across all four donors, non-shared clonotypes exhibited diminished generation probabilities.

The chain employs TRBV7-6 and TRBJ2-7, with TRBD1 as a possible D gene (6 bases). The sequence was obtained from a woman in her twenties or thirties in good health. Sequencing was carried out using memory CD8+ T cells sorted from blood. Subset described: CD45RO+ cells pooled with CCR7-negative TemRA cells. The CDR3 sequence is CASSPGQSTLAFYEQYF. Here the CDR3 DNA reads TGTGCCAGCAGCCCCGGACAGTCCACCTTAGCATTCTACGAGCAGTACTTC.